Described below is a single TCR beta chain sequence and its context. Per the original methods: The assay estimated nucleated cells by amplifying reference gene primers. TCRdb keeps only in-frame clones here, not all; method: immunoSEQ multiplex PCR. The DNA gave D and trimming, while V, J and clone size come from that table. The repertoire holds about 76,000 clones, approximately 78% seen once, with under 35% in the top ten. V lost 5 bases and J lost 4; bases outside the gene matches: 3. The germline V gene encodes CDR1 SGHTA and CDR2 FQGTGA. The CDR3 totals 13 residues. This sample was included in a study of blood T cell repertoires in COVID-19. Study background: Nucleic acid was either cDNA or gDNA, and it came from T cells, B-cell-depleted T cells, or PBMCs.

The TCR was taken from a human donor in a cohort sampled during active COVID-19. What was sequenced was peripheral blood. V gene TRBV7-3 combines with J gene TRBJ2-3, with 7 bases fitting TRBD2. Here the CDR3 reads CASSRDYSDTQYF. The CDR3 DNA sequence: TGTGCCAGCAGCCGGGACTATTCAGATACGCAGTATTTT.